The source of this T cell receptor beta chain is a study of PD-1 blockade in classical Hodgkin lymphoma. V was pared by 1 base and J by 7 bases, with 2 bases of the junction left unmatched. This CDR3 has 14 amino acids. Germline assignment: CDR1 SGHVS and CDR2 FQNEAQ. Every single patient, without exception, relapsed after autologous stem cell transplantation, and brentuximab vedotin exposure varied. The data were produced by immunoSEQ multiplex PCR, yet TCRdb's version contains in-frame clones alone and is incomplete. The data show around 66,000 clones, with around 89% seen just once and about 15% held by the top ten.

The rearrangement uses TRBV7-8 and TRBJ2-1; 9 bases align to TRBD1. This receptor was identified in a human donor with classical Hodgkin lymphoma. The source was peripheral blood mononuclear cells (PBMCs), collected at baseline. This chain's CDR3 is CASSLEGQGNEQFF. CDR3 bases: TGTGCCAGCAGCTTAGAGGGACAGGGAAATGAGCAGTTCTTC.